Presented here are 12 T cell receptor beta chains from one specimen sequenced in a study of regulatory T cells in long-lasting Graves disease. Time point defined: persistent/refractory GD, antithyroid drugs over 5 years with positive TRAb. From RNA extracted from PBMCs, the TCR library was made. Investigators prepared the TCR beta libraries by applying iRepertoire HTBI primers and Arm-PCR of CDR3 regions. Each CDR3 protein gets one entry after TCRdb re-called the multiplex PCR reads with MiXCR. The data show 600,000 to 800,000 distinct CDR3 sequences, about 32% seen once. The specimen comprised peripheral blood mononuclear cells (PBMCs), sampled when the disease was refractory, from a patient treated with antithyroid drugs. These receptors all stem from a female donor with Graves disease.

There are a few counts of this clonotype. The gene calls are TRBV6-1 and TRBJ1-1; D unclear. The CDR3 totals 14 residues. Per the germline V gene, CDR1 is MNHNS and CDR2 is SASEGT. With 4 bases removed from V and 4 bases from J, the gap between germline ends came to 13 bases. The CDR3 is CASSADGWVTEAFF. As DNA, the CDR3 is TGTGCCAGCAGTGCAGACGGGTGGGTCACTGAAGCTTTCTTT.

The J gene is TRBJ1-5, the V gene TRBV9; possibly TRBD1 for D (6 bases). The ends were cut back, 3 bases at V and 4 bases at J, with 11 bases in the middle. This CDR3 is built from 14 residues. Per germline, CDR1 SGDLS and CDR2 YYNGEE. The CDR3 spells CASSATGTNQPQHF. CDR3 DNA sequence: TGTGCCAGCAGCGCAACAGGGACGAATCAGCCCCAGCATTTT. The full variable domain, in which reference TRBV9 and TRBJ1-5 provide the parts outside the CDR3, is DSGVTQTPKHLITATGQRVTLRCSPRSGDLSVYWYQQSLDQGLQFLIQYYNGEERAKGNILERFSAQQFPDLHSELNLSSLELGDSALYFCASSATGTNQPQHFGDGTRLSIL.

The chain is built from TRBV19 and TRBJ2-1, with D perhaps TRBD2 (5 bases). This CDR3 contains 12 residues. Germline assignment: CDR1 LNHDA and CDR2 SQIVND (reference sequence). V lost 5 bases to trimming and J lost 5 bases, with 7 bases between them. CDR3 region: CASSREHNEQFF. DNA of the CDR3: TGTGCCAGTAGTCGGGAACACAATGAGCAGTTCTTC.

In this sample, this clonotype turned up many times. The chain joins TRBV12-3 or TRBV12-4 to TRBJ2-7; D gene ambiguous. This CDR3 is 13 amino acids long. V lost 6 bases to trimming and J lost 3 bases, with 12 bases between them. The CDR3 DNA is TGTGCCAGCAGCCACGGAGTAAGCTACGAGCAGTACTTC. As protein: CASSHGVSYEQYF.

The chain joins TRBV25-1 to TRBJ2-3, with TRBD1 matching over 8 bases. This CDR3 spans 13 amino acids. V lost 6 bases and J lost 2; bases outside the gene matches: 1. CDR1 MGHDK and CDR2 SYGVNS come from the germline V gene. As DNA, the CDR3 is TGTGCCAGCAGGACAGGGGACACAGATACGCAGTATTTT. Protein product: CASRTGDTDTQYF. The variable domain in full, with the rest retrieved from reference TRBV25-1 and TRBJ2-3, is EADIYQTPRYLVIGTGKKITLECSQTMGHDKMYWYQQDPGMELHLIHYSYGVNSTEKGDLSSESTVSRIRTEHFPLTLESARPSHTSQYLCASRTGDTDTQYFGPGTRLTVL.

The chain joins TRBV30 to TRBJ1-4, with D perhaps matching TRBD1 (5 bases). CDR3 length: 15 amino acids. Trimming removed 4 bases at V and 6 bases at J, with 18 bases between. Germline CDR1 is GTSNPN and CDR2 is SVGIG (reference sequence). The CDR3: CAWNAVGGEYEKLFF. The DNA of the CDR3 is TGTGCCTGGAACGCAGTCGGGGGGGAATATGAAAAACTGTTTTTT.

A word on this clonotype: It may be a read error: a sequence one base away is much more abundant. This chain joins TRBV27 and TRBJ2-7, with D unclear. Germline V lookup: CDR1 MNHEY, CDR2 SMNVEV (reference sequence). This CDR3 has 12 amino acids. V was trimmed by 8 bases and J by 0 bases, leaving 8 bases between them. The CDR3 region is CASGHDSYEQYF. The CDR3 DNA is TGTGCCAGCGGCCACGACTCCTACGAGCAGTACTTC.

The gene calls are TRBV12-3 or TRBV12-4 and TRBJ1-6; TRBD1 agrees at 8 bases. The CDR3 loop spans 15 amino acids. V lost 3 bases and J lost 8; bases outside the gene matches: 6. CDR3 nucleotide sequence: TGTGCCAGCAGTTTCAGGACAGGGAGAGATTCACCCCTCCACTTT. Translated, it gives CASSFRTGRDSPLHF.

This clonotype was found a few times. The gene calls are TRBV7-9 and TRBJ2-7; D is undetermined. The ends were cut back, 5 bases at V and 3 bases at J, with 8 bases in the middle. Germline V gene data show CDR1 as SEHNR and CDR2 as FQNEAQ (reference sequence). The CDR3 totals 12 residues. The CDR3 region has the DNA TGTGCCAGCAGCCCCACCCACTACGAGCAGTACTTC. It yields the protein CASSPTHYEQYF.

The gene calls are TRBV29-1 and TRBJ2-5, with 9 bases fitting TRBD2. Germline V gene sequence: CDR1 SQVTM, CDR2 ANQGSEA. With 5 bases clipped from V and 5 bases from J, the junction kept 3 bases outside the gene matches. The CDR3 runs to 12 residues. The CDR3 here is CSVRGRVETQYF. The DNA for the CDR3 is TGCAGCGTTCGCGGGAGGGTTGAGACCCAGTACTTC.

This clonotype came up a few times. The rearrangement links TRBV20-1 to TRBJ1-2; D not resolved. The CDR3 is made up of 13 amino acids. From germline, CDR1 is DFQATT and CDR2 SNEGSKA (reference sequence). With 0 bases removed from V and 0 bases from J, the gap between germline ends came to 5 bases. DNA for the CDR3: TGCAGTGCTAGAGATCCCGCTAACTATGGCTACACCTTC. It yields the protein CSARDPANYGYTF.

The V call is TRBV28, the J call TRBJ1-5; D is uncertain. CDR3 length: 10 residues. CDR1 is MDHEN and CDR2 is SYDVKM in the germline V gene. V lost 7 bases to trimming and J lost 12 bases, with 10 bases between them. The CDR3 is CASIGLVQHF. The CDR3 nucleotides are TGTGCCAGCATTGGGTTGGTCCAGCATTTT.